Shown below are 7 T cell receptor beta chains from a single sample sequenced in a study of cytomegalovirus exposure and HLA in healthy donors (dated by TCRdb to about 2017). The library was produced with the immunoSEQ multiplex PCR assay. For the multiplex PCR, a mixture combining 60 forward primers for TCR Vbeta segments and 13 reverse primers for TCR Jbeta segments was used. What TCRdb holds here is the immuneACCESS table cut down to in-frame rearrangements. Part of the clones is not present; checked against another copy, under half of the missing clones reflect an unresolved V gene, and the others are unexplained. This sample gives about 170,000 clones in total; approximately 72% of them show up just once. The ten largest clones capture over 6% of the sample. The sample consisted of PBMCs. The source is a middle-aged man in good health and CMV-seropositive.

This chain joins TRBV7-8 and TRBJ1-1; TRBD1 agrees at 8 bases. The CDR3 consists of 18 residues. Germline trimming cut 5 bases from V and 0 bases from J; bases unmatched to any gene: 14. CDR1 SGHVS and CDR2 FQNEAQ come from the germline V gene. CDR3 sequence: CASSHRRTGLRMNTEAFF. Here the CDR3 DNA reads TGTGCCAGCAGCCACCGACGGACAGGGCTACGCATGAACACTGAAGCTTTCTTT.

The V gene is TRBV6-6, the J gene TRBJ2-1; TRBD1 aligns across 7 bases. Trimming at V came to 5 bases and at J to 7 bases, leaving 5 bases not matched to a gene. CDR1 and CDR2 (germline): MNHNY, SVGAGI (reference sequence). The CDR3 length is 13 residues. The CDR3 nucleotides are TGTGCCAGCAGTCTACAGGGGCCGAATGAGCAGTTCTTC. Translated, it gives CASSLQGPNEQFF.

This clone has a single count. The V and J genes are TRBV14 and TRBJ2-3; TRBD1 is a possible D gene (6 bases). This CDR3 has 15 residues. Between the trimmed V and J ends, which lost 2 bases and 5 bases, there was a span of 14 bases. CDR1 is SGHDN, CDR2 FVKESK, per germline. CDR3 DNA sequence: TGTGCCAGCAGCCAAAGCACAGGGATGTTAGATACGCAGTATTTT. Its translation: CASSQSTGMLDTQYF.

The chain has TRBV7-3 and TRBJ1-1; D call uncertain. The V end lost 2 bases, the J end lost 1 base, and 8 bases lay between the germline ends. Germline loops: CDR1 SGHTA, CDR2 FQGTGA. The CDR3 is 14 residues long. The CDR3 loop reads CASSLGSGNTEAFF. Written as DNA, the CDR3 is TGTGCCAGCAGCTTAGGGTCAGGGAACACTGAAGCTTTCTTT.

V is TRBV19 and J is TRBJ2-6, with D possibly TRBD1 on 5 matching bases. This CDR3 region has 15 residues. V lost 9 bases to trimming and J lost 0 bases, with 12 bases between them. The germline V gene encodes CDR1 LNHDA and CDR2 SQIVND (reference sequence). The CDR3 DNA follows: TGTGCCAGCACTGATAGGGGCTCTGGGGCCAACGTCCTGACTTTC. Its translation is CASTDRGSGANVLTF.

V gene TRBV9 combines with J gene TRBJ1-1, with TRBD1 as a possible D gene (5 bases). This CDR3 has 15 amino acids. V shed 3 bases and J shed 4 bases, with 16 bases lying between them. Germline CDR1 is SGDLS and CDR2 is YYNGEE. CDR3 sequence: CASSDPQGYRTEAFF. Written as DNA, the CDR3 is TGTGCCAGCAGCGACCCCCAGGGCTATCGCACTGAAGCTTTCTTT.

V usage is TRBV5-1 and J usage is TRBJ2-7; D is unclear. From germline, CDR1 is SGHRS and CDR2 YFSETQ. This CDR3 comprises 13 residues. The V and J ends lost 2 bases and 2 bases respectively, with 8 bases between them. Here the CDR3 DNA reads TGCGCCAGCAGCTTTGGCGGAGCCTACGAGCAGTACTTC. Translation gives CASSFGGAYEQYF.